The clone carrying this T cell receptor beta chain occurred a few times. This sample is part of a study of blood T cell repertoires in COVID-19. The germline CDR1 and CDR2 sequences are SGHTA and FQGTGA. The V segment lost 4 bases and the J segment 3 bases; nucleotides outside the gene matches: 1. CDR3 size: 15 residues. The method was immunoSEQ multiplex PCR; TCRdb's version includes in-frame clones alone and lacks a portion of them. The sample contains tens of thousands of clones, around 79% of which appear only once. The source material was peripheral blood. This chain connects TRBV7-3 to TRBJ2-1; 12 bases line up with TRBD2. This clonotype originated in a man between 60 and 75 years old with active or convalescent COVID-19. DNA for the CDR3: TGTGCCAGCAGCTCACTAGCGGGGGGCTACAATGAGCAGTTCTTC. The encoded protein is CASSSLAGGYNEQFF.